This T cell receptor (beta chain) was captured by sequencing in a study of glioma-infiltrating T cells after dendritic cell vaccination. The immunoSEQ assay amplified TCRB CDR3 from up to 2 ug DNA. Assay: immunoSEQ multiplex PCR; the TCRdb copy retains only in-frame clones and omits some. This table has roughly 96,000 clones, about 79% appearing once. The table lists this clone with a few counts. The sequenced sample was blood, obtained before dendritic cell vaccination. The receptor comes from a human donor with glioblastoma.

The CDR3 protein is CASSVASGYTEAFF. CDR3 nucleotide sequence: TGTGCCAGCAGCGTAGCTAGCGGGTACACTGAAGCTTTCTTT. The chain joins TRBV9 to TRBJ1-1, with D uncertain. The length of the CDR3 is 14 residues. Germline loops: CDR1 SGDLS, CDR2 YYNGEE. V gave up 0 bases and J gave up 3 bases, with 9 bases separating them.